This entry features one T cell receptor (beta chain) sequence. The record originates from a study of shared clonotypes between healthy human individuals. In the authors' methods: Quality scores were absent from the junction-only immunoSEQ sequences, so filtering differed. Sequenced by immunoSEQ multiplex PCR; TCRdb stores in-frame clones only, minus some. Clone size and V and J calls were adopted from that table, with D and trimming inferred from the DNA. The sample holds a few million clones, 90% to 95% seen once. Trimming took off 1 base at V and 0 bases at J, with 5 bases between the two ends. CDR1 and CDR2 (germline): SGHKS, YYEKEE (reference sequence). The CDR3 is 13 residues long. Naive CD4+ cells were CD45RA-selected; the remaining cells were memory.

The receptor was derived from a young man in good health. Some clones in this sample may be carry-over from other donors' samples. The chain couples TRBV5-5 to TRBJ2-7, with no clear D. The sample comprised naive CD4+ T cells from PBMCs. Documented subset: CD45RA+ positively selected. CDR3 residues: CASSLSFSYEQYF. CDR3 sequence (DNA): TGTGCCAGCAGCTTGTCTTTCTCCTACGAGCAGTACTTC.